Below, 20 T cell receptor beta chains from the same sample are listed, as sequenced in a study of a mutant IDH1 vaccine in newly diagnosed glioma. No antigen has been assigned to these receptors. Libraries were prepared by immunoSEQ multiplex PCR; TCRdb keeps only in-frame clonotypes and omits some of them. The top ten hold more than 3% of the sample, which has about 56,000 clones, around 86% seen once. Time point meaning: week 47, end of study. Doses consisted of 300 ug of mutant IDH1 20-mer peptide each, paired with topical imiquimod. The source was PBMCs, collected from a glioma patient whose treatment included an IDH1 peptide vaccine. The origin of the receptors is a woman in her 50s with glioma.

The rearrangement joins TRBV6-6 to TRBJ2-7; TRBD2 aligns across 7 bases. Trimming at V came to 10 bases and at J to 0 bases, leaving 9 bases not matched to a gene. The CDR3 has 14 amino acids. Per the germline V gene, CDR1 is MNHNY and CDR2 is SVGAGI (reference sequence). Here the CDR3 DNA reads TGTGCCAAGGGAGGGGACGAAAGCTCCTACGAGCAGTACTTC. This translates into CAKGGDESSYEQYF.

The V gene is TRBV19, the J gene TRBJ1-5; 8 nucleotides align to TRBD1. V trimming: 6 bases; J trimming: 6 bases; junction bases outside the gene matches: 7. The length of the CDR3 is 14 residues. CDR1 is LNHDA, CDR2 SQIVND, per germline (reference sequence). CDR3 in DNA: TGTGCCAGTAGGCTGACAGGGGTAGGTCAGCCCCAGCATTTT. This translates into CASRLTGVGQPQHF.

The chain has TRBV19 and TRBJ2-5, with 7 bases lining up with TRBD2. This CDR3 has 13 residues. Germline lookup yields CDR1 LNHDA and CDR2 SQIVND (reference sequence). V dropped 3 bases and J dropped 5; count of bases not matched to a gene: 3. The CDR3 DNA is TGTGCCAGTAGTATGGGGAGGGCGGAGACCCAGTACTTC. Translated: CASSMGRAETQYF.

This sequence joins TRBV6-1 and TRBJ1-5, with 8 bases fitting TRBD1. The germline gives CDR1 MNHNS, CDR2 SASEGT. The CDR3 covers 17 residues. Germline trimming cut 4 bases from V and 1 base from J; bases unmatched to any gene: 9. The CDR3 nucleotides read TGTGCCAGCAGTGGAGCAGGGGGCCGTTTGAGCAATCAGCCCCAGCATTTT. Translated: CASSGAGGRLSNQPQHF.

The gene calls are TRBV30 and TRBJ1-1; 8 bases match TRBD1. Germline trimming cut 1 base from V and 5 bases from J; bases unmatched to any gene: 6. The CDR3 has 14 amino acids. CDR1 is GTSNPN and CDR2 is SVGIG in the germline V gene (reference sequence). As DNA, the CDR3 is TGTGCCTGGAGTGCCCAGGGGGCAGTGACTGAAGCTTTCTTT. Translated: CAWSAQGAVTEAFF. The whole variable domain, remainder taken from reference TRBV30 and TRBJ1-1, is SQTIHQWPATLVQPVGSPLSLECTVEGTSNPNLYWYRQAAGRGLQLLFYSVGIGQISSEVPQNLSASRPQDRQFILSSKKLLLSDSGFYLCAWSAQGAVTEAFFGQGTRLTVV.

The chain employs TRBV2 and TRBJ2-3, with TRBD1 as a possible D gene (5 bases). This CDR3 spans 14 amino acids. Trimming shortened V by 7 bases and J by 4 bases, and 15 bases separated the two germline ends. The germline gives CDR1 SNHLY, CDR2 FYNNEI. Here the CDR3 reads CASTADSKSDTQYF. The CDR3 DNA sequence: TGTGCCAGCACCGCTGACAGCAAATCAGATACGCAGTATTTT.

This clone was recorded once. The genes are TRBV10-3 and TRBJ1-2; maybe TRBD1 (5 bases). The CDR3 extends over 14 amino acids. Germline CDR1 ENHRY, CDR2 SYGVKD. V lost 10 bases and J 4 bases, leaving 19 bases between the germline ends. The CDR3 sequence: CATQYPGAAYGYTF. The CDR3 DNA reads as TGTGCCACGCAGTACCCCGGGGCTGCCTATGGCTACACCTTC.

The chain links TRBV6-5 to TRBJ2-1; D unclear. The V gene lost 6 bases and the J gene lost 10 bases, with 16 bases spanning the gap. This CDR3 has 13 amino acids. CDR1 MNHEY and CDR2 SVGAGI come from the germline V gene. The CDR3 loop is CASSLYYNEEQFF. CDR3 nucleotides: TGTGCCAGCAGCCTATATTATAACGAGGAGCAGTTCTTC.

DNA for the CDR3: TGTGCCAGCAGTCCCCCGCTATACGAGCAGTACTTC. It yields the protein CASSPPLYEQYF. V and J are TRBV28 and TRBJ2-7; D gene unclear. The CDR3 consists of 12 residues. V shed 5 bases and J shed 4 bases, with 9 bases lying between them. CDR1 and CDR2 (germline): MDHEN, SYDVKM.

The chain recombines TRBV7-8 with TRBJ1-5; the D gene is possibly TRBD1 (6 bases). Per germline, CDR1 SGHVS and CDR2 FQNEAQ. The CDR3 spans 15 residues. V lost 4 bases and J 4 bases, leaving 14 bases between the germline ends. CDR3 sequence (DNA): TGTGCCAGCAGCTGGGCGGGGCAGGGGAATCAGCCCCAGCATTTT. This translates into CASSWAGQGNQPQHF.

This sequence joins TRBV5-1 and TRBJ1-5; 7 bases agree with TRBD1. The CDR3 totals 14 residues. V lost 4 bases and J lost 5; bases outside the gene matches: 6. Germline V gene sequence: CDR1 SGHRS, CDR2 YFSETQ. The CDR3 is CASSPGTEDQPQHF. CDR3 sequence (DNA): TGCGCCAGCAGCCCCGGGACAGAGGATCAGCCCCAGCATTTT.

The chain carries TRBV5-1 and TRBJ2-5; 7 bases align to TRBD2. After removal of 2 bases from V and 3 bases from J, the junction contained 10 bases not matched to a gene. CDR1 and CDR2 from the germline V gene are SGHRS and YFSETQ. This CDR3 has 16 amino acids. The CDR3 DNA reads TGCGCCAGCAGCTTAGTGGGGTCTGGGACTAAAGAGACCCAGTACTTC. Protein product: CASSLVGSGTKETQYF.

V is TRBV10-3 and J is TRBJ1-1, with D perhaps matching TRBD1 (5 bases). The germline gives CDR1 ENHRY, CDR2 SYGVKD. The CDR3 covers 14 residues. V was shortened by 6 bases and J by 1 base, with 12 bases between the two germline ends. CDR3 nucleotides: TGTGCCATCAGAACCTTGGACACGAACACTGAAGCTTTCTTT. Translating it yields CAIRTLDTNTEAFF.

The chain has TRBV10-2 and TRBJ2-1; D assignment may be TRBD1 or TRBD2 (5 bases each). Germline V gene sequence: CDR1 WSHSY, CDR2 SAAADI. The CDR3 is made up of 11 amino acids. Trimming removed 4 bases at V and 9 bases at J, with 7 bases between. CDR3 loop: CASSGGSEQFF. CDR3 in DNA: TGCGCCAGCAGTGGGGGGAGTGAGCAGTTCTTC.

This clone has only one observation. CDR3: CASSVGEMAGNTIYF. The CDR3 region has the DNA TGTGCCAGCAGCGTAGGGGAGATGGCTGGAAACACCATATATTTT. This sequence joins TRBV9 and TRBJ1-3, with unresolved D. The germline CDR1 and CDR2 sequences are SGDLS and YYNGEE. Trimming cost V 0 bases and J 2 bases, with 9 bases left between them. The CDR3 covers 15 residues.

The V and J genes are TRBV29-1 and TRBJ2-7; the match to TRBD1 covers 8 bases. The CDR3 spans 13 residues. With 5 bases clipped from V and 0 bases from J, the junction kept 3 bases outside the gene matches. CDR1 is SQVTM and CDR2 is ANQGSEA in the germline V gene. The CDR3 region is CSVRTGSSYEQYF. As DNA, the CDR3 is TGCAGCGTTAGGACAGGGAGCTCCTACGAGCAGTACTTC.

V usage is TRBV6-5 and J usage is TRBJ1-2, with 8 bases identical to TRBD1. After removal of 6 bases from V and 8 bases from J, the junction contained 8 bases not matched to a gene. The CDR3 has 13 residues. The germline V gene encodes CDR1 MNHEY and CDR2 SVGAGI. The CDR3 region has the DNA TGTGCCAGCAGGAATCAGGGGGCGAGGGGCTACACCTTC. This sequence encodes CASRNQGARGYTF.

Of note for this clone: Germline is not matched at one junction end, which may reflect a read error. This chain joins TRBV18 and TRBJ2-2; no clear D gene. The CDR3 is 14 amino acids. Germline V lookup: CDR1 KGHSH, CDR2 LQKENI. The CDR3 protein is CASSPPGDTGELFF. CDR3 nucleotides: TGTGCCAGCTCACCACCGGGCGACACTGGGGAGCTGTTTTTT.

The rearrangement uses TRBV6-5 and TRBJ1-1; TRBD1 might be the D (5 bases). The CDR3 has 15 amino acids. In germline, CDR1 is MNHEY, CDR2 SVGAGI. Trimming removed 5 bases from V and 1 base from J, with 14 bases in between. DNA of the CDR3: TGTGCCAGCAGTCCCGGGGGGGGAGGGAACACTGAAGCTTTCTTT. This sequence encodes CASSPGGGGNTEAFF.

The chain links TRBV7-9 to TRBJ1-2; tentative D call: TRBD1 (6 bases). The CDR3 consists of 14 residues. Trimming took off 4 bases at V and 8 bases at J, with 17 bases between the two ends. Germline V CDR1 and CDR2: SEHNR, FQNEAQ (reference sequence). The CDR3: CASSSGGGRGGYTF. The CDR3 nucleotides read TGTGCCAGCAGCTCCGGTGGGGGGCGCGGAGGCTACACCTTC.